The present entry profiles one T cell receptor (beta chain) with its context. The antigen is undetermined. The sample belongs to a study of T cell responses to AZD1222 COVID-19 vaccine. This table comes from immunoSEQ multiplex PCR, and its TCRdb copy is limited to in-frame clones, with some not included. This listing includes about 140,000 clones. Study results and caveats: Donors were mostly white British, more females; clonal diversity possibly underestimated. Close to half of spike-specific TCRs reportedly recognize unmutated variant regions. Repertoire collection took place solely once the T cell response had peaked.

The CDR3 consists of 13 residues. Trimming removed 1 base from V and 8 bases from J, with 10 bases in between. CDR1 is SEHNR, CDR2 FQNEAQ, per germline (reference sequence). This TCR was sampled from an adult in good health. Sample: peripheral blood. The gene calls are TRBV7-9 and TRBJ2-3; no clear D gene. In nucleotides, the CDR3 is TGTGCCAGCAGCTTAGTCCTGTCTGGTACGCAGTATTTT. This translates into CASSLVLSGTQYF.